What follows are 27 T cell receptor beta chains derived from one specimen sequenced in a study of blood T cell repertoires in COVID-19 (dated by TCRdb to the early 2020s). The method was the immunoSEQ multiplex PCR assay. Entries here come from immuneACCESS through TCRdb and include only in-frame sequences with V and J called. Some clones fail to appear in such tables; in the studies checked, an unresolved V gene covers under half of the shortfall, and the cause of the remainder is unknown. The sample table shows 60,000 to 70,000 clones, and approximately 83% are seen once. Of the sample, about 4.3% is held by the ten largest clones. Sequenced sample: peripheral blood. The source is a woman aged 55-75 years with acute or convalescent COVID-19.

This chain connects TRBV7-9 to TRBJ2-7; possible D gene TRBD1, 5 bases. V was cut by 2 bases and J by 1 base, with 12 bases left in between. The germline V gene has CDR1 SEHNR and CDR2 FQNEAQ (reference sequence). The CDR3 consists of 15 residues. CDR3 sequence: CASSLFPGPSYEQYF. DNA for the CDR3: TGTGCCAGCAGCTTATTCCCAGGGCCATCCTACGAGCAGTACTTC.

The J gene is TRBJ1-1, the V gene TRBV9; 8 bases line up with TRBD1. Germline lookup yields CDR1 SGDLS and CDR2 YYNGEE. With V trimmed by 5 bases and J by 1 base, 7 bases remained unmatched. This CDR3 region has 15 residues. The CDR3 spells CASRGQVGGNTEAFF. CDR3 DNA sequence: TGTGCCAGCAGGGGACAGGTCGGAGGGAACACTGAAGCTTTCTTT.

The chain couples TRBV19 to TRBJ1-2; D is ambiguous. This CDR3 contains 13 residues. V lost 6 bases, J lost 5 bases, and 13 bases lay in between. Per the germline V gene, CDR1 is LNHDA and CDR2 is SQIVND (reference sequence). The CDR3 loop reads CASRAGPSYGYTF. In nucleotides, the CDR3 is TGTGCCAGTAGGGCGGGCCCCAGTTATGGCTACACCTTC.

The chain joins TRBV7-7 to TRBJ2-2; perhaps TRBD2 as D (6 bases). CDR1 SSHAT and CDR2 FNYEAQ come from the germline V gene (reference sequence). This CDR3 is built from 13 residues. V gave up 5 bases and J gave up 5 bases, with 9 bases separating them. CDR3 coding DNA: TGTGCCAGCAGCCATAGCGGTACCGGGGAGCTGTTTTTT. Protein product: CASSHSGTGELFF. The full variable domain, its missing parts supplied by reference TRBV7-7 and TRBJ2-2, is GAGVSQSPRYKVTKRGQDVTLRCDPISSHATLYWYQQALGQGPEFLTYFNYEAQPDKSGLPSDRFSAERPEGSISTLTIQRTEQRDSAMYRCASSHSGTGELFFGEGSRLTVL.

The chain has TRBV2 and TRBJ1-5; D is unresolved. V lost 4 bases, J lost 0 bases, and 7 bases lay in between. The length of the CDR3 is 14 residues. CDR1 and CDR2 (germline): SNHLY, FYNNEI. The CDR3 loop reads CASSGIVSNQPQHF. DNA for the CDR3: TGTGCCAGCAGTGGTATCGTTAGCAATCAGCCCCAGCATTTT.

This chain joins TRBV5-1 and TRBJ1-1; TRBD1 might be the D (5 bases). V was pared by 2 bases and J by 0 bases, with 5 bases between. CDR1 is SGHRS, CDR2 YFSETQ, per germline. The CDR3 has 13 residues. CDR3 in amino acids: CASSLGVNTEAFF. CDR3 nucleotide sequence: TGCGCCAGCAGCTTAGGGGTGAACACTGAAGCTTTCTTT.

The chain uses TRBV11-2 and TRBJ2-7, with 13 bases lining up with TRBD2. Trimming at V came to 5 bases and at J to 2 bases, leaving 3 bases not matched to a gene. This CDR3 contains 15 residues. Germline assignment: CDR1 SGHAT and CDR2 FQNNGV. CDR3 sequence: CASSRTSGGAYEQYF. The CDR3 DNA reads as TGTGCCAGCAGCAGAACTAGCGGGGGGGCCTACGAGCAGTACTTC.

This chain links TRBV29-1 with TRBJ2-7, with TRBD1 matching 11 bases. The length of the CDR3 is 13 residues. V shed 1 base, J shed 6 bases, and the junction held 2 bases outside the gene matches. Germline V gene sequence: CDR1 SQVTM, CDR2 ANQGSEA. DNA for the CDR3: TGCAGCGTTGAAGCTGGGACAGGGGGCGAGCAGTACTTC. Translating it yields CSVEAGTGGEQYF.

The V call is TRBV27, the J call TRBJ2-1; TRBD2 agrees at 10 bases. CDR3 length: 14 amino acids. Unmatched junction bases numbered 1, after V lost 7 bases and J lost 1 base. From germline, CDR1 is MNHEY and CDR2 SMNVEV (reference sequence). As DNA, the CDR3 is TGTGCCAGCACTAGCGGGGGTTCCTACAATGAGCAGTTCTTC. Protein product: CASTSGGSYNEQFF.

The chain couples TRBV4-1 to TRBJ1-2; 7 bases fit TRBD1. With 0 bases clipped from V and 4 bases from J, the junction kept 14 bases outside the gene matches. CDR3 length: 18 amino acids. Germline CDR1 is MGHRA and CDR2 is YSYEKL. The CDR3: CASSQESSSAGQFYGYTF. As DNA, the CDR3 is TGCGCCAGCAGCCAAGAAAGCTCCTCGGCGGGACAGTTCTATGGCTACACCTTC.

The chain is built from TRBV10-3 and TRBJ1-4; D is ambiguous. The CDR3 is made up of 12 amino acids. The germline V and J ends were trimmed by 8 bases and 8 bases, with 12 bases remaining between them. In germline, CDR1 is ENHRY, CDR2 SYGVKD. The CDR3 DNA is TGTGCCATCGGTCAGGTACGGGAAAAACTGTTTTTT. It translates to CAIGQVREKLFF.

This chain links TRBV27 with TRBJ1-3, with unresolved D. Germline CDR1 is MNHEY and CDR2 is SMNVEV (reference sequence). This CDR3 has 16 amino acids. V lost 4 bases and J 0 bases, leaving 13 bases between the germline ends. The CDR3 loop is CASSSQLPISGNTIYF. In DNA form, the CDR3 reads TGTGCCAGCAGTTCGCAACTTCCGATCTCTGGAAACACCATATATTTT.

This clone occurred a few times. V is TRBV11-2 and J is TRBJ1-2; D gene ambiguous. V lost 5 bases to trimming and J lost 4 bases, with 17 bases between them. The CDR3 sequence is 15 residues long. CDR1 and CDR2 (germline): SGHAT, FQNNGV. CDR3 sequence (DNA): TGTGCCAGCAGCCGAGAAGCTATTACCCCCTATGGCTACACCTTC. Protein product: CASSREAITPYGYTF.

The chain couples TRBV2 to TRBJ2-1, with 7 positions matching TRBD2. Per germline, CDR1 SNHLY and CDR2 FYNNEI. Losses at the gene ends were 2 bases for V and 9 bases for J; bases not matched to a gene: 1. The CDR3 consists of 12 residues. CDR3 nucleotides: TGTGCCAGCAGTGAATCGGGAGGTGAGCAGTTCTTC. It encodes CASSESGGEQFF.

This clone was picked up one time. V usage is TRBV7-2 and J usage is TRBJ1-3, with D hard to call. The CDR3 is made up of 13 amino acids. In germline, CDR1 is SGHTA, CDR2 FQGNSA. V lost 1 base to trimming and J lost 9 bases, with 10 bases between them. Written as DNA, the CDR3 is TGTGCCAGCAGCTTAGTTAAGGGAGGCACCATATATTTT. It specifies CASSLVKGGTIYF. The full variable domain, in which reference TRBV7-2 and TRBJ1-3 provide the parts outside the CDR3, is GAGVSQSPSNKVTEKGKDVELRCDPISGHTALYWYRQSLGQGLEFLIYFQGNSAPDKSGLPSDRFSAERTGGSVSTLTIQRTQQEDSAVYLCASSLVKGGTIYFGEGSWLTVV.

This sequence joins TRBV6-5 and TRBJ2-7, with 12 bases that match TRBD2. V lost 5 bases to trimming and J lost 5 bases; unmatched junction nucleotides: 7. CDR1 and CDR2 from the germline V gene are MNHEY and SVGAGI. CDR3 length: 15 residues. CDR3 amino acids: CASSPSTSGGHEQYF. CDR3 coding DNA: TGTGCCAGCAGTCCCTCGACTAGCGGGGGTCACGAGCAGTACTTC.

The V gene is TRBV27, the J gene TRBJ2-3, with 7 bases lining up with TRBD1. The germline V gene has CDR1 MNHEY and CDR2 SMNVEV (reference sequence). This CDR3 has 14 residues. The J segment lost 4 bases and the V segment lost 5 bases, leaving 6 bases of the junction unmatched. The CDR3 DNA follows: TGTGCCAGCAGTGCCGCACAGGGGCCAGATACGCAGTATTTT. It is translated as CASSAAQGPDTQYF.

The chain employs TRBV10-2 and TRBJ2-7; 10 bases fit TRBD1. The CDR3 runs 13 residues. V was pared by 6 bases and J by 4 bases, with 3 bases of the junction left unmatched. The germline V gene encodes CDR1 WSHSY and CDR2 SAAADI. CDR3 sequence reads: CASRGTGEYEQYF. The CDR3 DNA is TGCGCCAGCAGGGGGACAGGGGAGTACGAGCAGTACTTC.

V usage is TRBV3-1 (or the pseudogene TRBV3-2) and J usage is TRBJ2-2; D gene uncertain. This CDR3 is 13 amino acids long. V lost 6 bases to trimming and J lost 2 bases, with 7 bases between them. In germline, CDR1 is LGHDT, CDR2 YNNKEL (reference sequence). The CDR3 region is CASRRSNTGELFF. CDR3 DNA: TGTGCCAGCAGGCGGTCTAACACCGGGGAGCTGTTTTTT.

This clone was seen a handful of times. The rearrangement links TRBV24-1 to TRBJ1-6, with 12 bases matching TRBD1. V shed 7 bases and J 3 bases; nucleotides not matched to a gene: 3. This CDR3 has 16 residues. Germline CDR1 reads KGHDR; CDR2 reads SFDVKD. The CDR3 region is CATSGTGGFYNSPLHF. The CDR3 DNA reads as TGTGCCACCAGCGGGACAGGGGGCTTCTATAATTCACCCCTCCACTTT.

This rearrangement joins TRBV3-1 (or the pseudogene TRBV3-2) to TRBJ2-7; the match to TRBD2 covers 8 bases. Trimming removed 5 bases from V and 6 bases from J; junction bases left unmatched: 12. This CDR3 is built from 15 residues. The germline V gene encodes CDR1 LGHDT and CDR2 YNNKEL (reference sequence). The CDR3 reads CASSGGRGGPSEQYF. CDR3 bases: TGTGCCAGCAGCGGAGGCCGGGGGGGGCCGAGCGAGCAGTACTTC.

This clone appeared a single time. This chain joins TRBV13 and TRBJ2-3; 11 bases agree with TRBD2. This CDR3 comprises 16 residues. CDR1 is PRHDT, CDR2 FYEKMQ, per germline (reference sequence). V lost 1 base to trimming and J lost 3 bases; unmatched junction nucleotides: 3. The CDR3 loop is CASSLDLAGGTDTQYF. As DNA, the CDR3 is TGTGCCAGCAGCTTAGATTTAGCGGGGGGGACAGATACGCAGTATTTT.

The CDR3 sequence: CASSIAGTAQETQYF. CDR3 in DNA: TGTGCCAGTAGTATAGCCGGGACAGCACAAGAGACCCAGTACTTC. J is TRBJ2-5 and V is TRBV19; 7 nucleotides match TRBD1. This CDR3 contains 15 residues. The germline CDR1 and CDR2 sequences are LNHDA and SQIVND (reference sequence). V lost 1 base, J lost 2 bases, and 4 bases stayed unmatched.

V and J are TRBV6-7 and TRBJ2-2, with 8 bases matching TRBD1. TRBV6-7 is placed among ORFs of uncertain function. CDR3 length: 20 residues. The V segment lost 0 bases and the J segment 0 bases; nucleotides outside the gene matches: 12. CDR3 DNA: TGTGCCAGCAGTTACTCTTTTGGACAGGGTCGTTGGGCGAACACCGGGGAGCTGTTTTTT. Its translation: CASSYSFGQGRWANTGELFF.

The rearrangement uses TRBV19 and TRBJ2-3, with 12 bases matching TRBD1. V was pared by 8 bases and J by 5 bases, with 8 bases of the junction left unmatched. Germline loops: CDR1 LNHDA, CDR2 SQIVND (reference sequence). CDR3 length equals 15 residues. The CDR3 loop reads CASGDRGQVIDTQYF. CDR3 coding DNA: TGTGCCAGTGGGGACAGGGGGCAAGTTATAGATACGCAGTATTTT. Looking up the rest from reference TRBV19 and TRBJ2-3 gives the full variable domain: DGGITQSPKYLFRKEGQNVTLSCEQNLNHDAMYWYRQDPGQGLRLIYYSQIVNDFQKGDIAEGYSVSREKKESFPLTVTSAQKNPTAFYLCASGDRGQVIDTQYFGPGTRLTVL.

The table lists this clone with many counts. The chain joins TRBV24-1 to TRBJ2-2; 12 nucleotides align to TRBD1. This CDR3 spans 19 amino acids. The V gene end was trimmed by 0 bases and the J gene end by 3 bases; junction bases not matched to a gene: 7. CDR1 and CDR2 from the germline V gene are KGHDR and SFDVKD. The CDR3 region is CATSDLHPRDRGHTGELFF. In DNA, the CDR3 is TGTGCCACCAGTGATTTGCATCCCCGGGACAGGGGGCACACCGGGGAGCTGTTTTTT.

With respect to this clone: This CDR3 is also generated by other DNA sequences in the sample. The CDR3 DNA follows: TGTGCCAGCAGCGTAGGAGGTAGCGGGGGGTACAATGAGCAGTTCTTC. This encodes CASSVGGSGGYNEQFF. This chain connects TRBV9 to TRBJ2-1; 10 nucleotides match TRBD2. The CDR3 covers 16 residues. V was clipped by 0 bases and J by 4 bases; unmatched bases: 4. Per germline, CDR1 SGDLS and CDR2 YYNGEE.